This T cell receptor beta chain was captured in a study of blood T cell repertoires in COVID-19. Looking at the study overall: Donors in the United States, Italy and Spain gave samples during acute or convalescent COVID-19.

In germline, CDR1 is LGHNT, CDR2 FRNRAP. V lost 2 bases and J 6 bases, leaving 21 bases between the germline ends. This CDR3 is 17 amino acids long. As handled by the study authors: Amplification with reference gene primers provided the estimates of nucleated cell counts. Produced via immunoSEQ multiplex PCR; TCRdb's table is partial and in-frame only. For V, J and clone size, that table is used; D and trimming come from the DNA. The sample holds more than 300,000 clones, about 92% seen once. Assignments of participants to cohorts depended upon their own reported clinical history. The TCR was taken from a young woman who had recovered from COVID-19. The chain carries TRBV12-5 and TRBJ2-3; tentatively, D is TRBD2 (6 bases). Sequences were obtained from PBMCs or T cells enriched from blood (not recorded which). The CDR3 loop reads CASGLYQNWQRADTQYF. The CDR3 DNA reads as TGTGCTAGTGGTTTGTACCAAAATTGGCAGCGGGCGGATACGCAGTATTTT.